The clone carrying this T cell receptor beta chain was seen a handful of times. Its antigen remains unknown. These data belong to a study of post-analysis software for immune sequencing data. Study overall: Secondary progressive, relapsing-remitting and progressive-relapsing multiple sclerosis were among the included disease courses.

Overall study results and limits: Relative to controls, patients with multiple sclerosis showed significantly lower normalized Chao1 diversity. Under F measure analysis, samples from one preparation batch co-clustered strongly. Compared with controls, patients had more of 4 to 6 TRBV segments, including TRBV5-6, TRBV5-1 and TRBV20-1.

This CDR3 is 17 amino acids long. CDR1 is LNHNV and CDR2 is YYDKDF in the germline V gene (reference sequence). The V end was cut by 0 bases, the J end by 0 bases, with 14 bases between. The TCR beta cDNA libraries contained unique molecular identifiers. TCRdb reanalysed the PCR reads using MiXCR and keeps one entry per CDR3 protein. The sample consists of roughly 800,000 distinct CDR3 sequences, roughly 50% of them appearing once. The sequence came from a girl under 18 with multiple sclerosis. The chain joins TRBV15 to TRBJ2-5, with D perhaps given as TRBD1 or TRBD2 (5 bases each). The sequenced sample consisted of blood. CDR3 in DNA: TGTGCCACCAGCAGAGATCGGGGTGGGGGTGACCAAGAGACCCAGTACTTC. This gives the protein CATSRDRGGGDQETQYF.